This T cell receptor beta chain emerged from a study of blood T cell repertoires in COVID-19. For the study at large: The United States, Italy and Spain provided the acute and convalescent COVID-19 samples. From T cells, B-cell-depleted T cells, or PBMCs came the material, which was cDNA or gDNA.

The CDR3 is made up of 10 amino acids. Trimming pared 4 bases from V and 6 bases from J, leaving 6 bases between. Germline V lookup: CDR1 SQVTM, CDR2 ANQGSEA. Source study methods: Amplification of reference gene primers provided the estimated nucleated cell counts. Data came from immunoSEQ multiplex PCR; TCRdb stores just in-frame clones and leaves some out. D and trimming were read from the DNA, whereas the V and J calls and clone size are those reported in that table. This sample has some 460,000 clones, with nearly 90% found just once. The sample consisted of PBMCs or T cells enriched from blood (not recorded which). This clonotype originated in a woman aged 18-30 years with acute COVID-19. The chain is built from TRBV29-1 and TRBJ1-2; D gene ambiguous. As DNA, the CDR3 is TGCAGCGTTGCGGAGGATGGCTACACCTTC. Protein sequence: CSVAEDGYTF.